Each of the 21 T cell receptor beta chains below was sequenced from the same sample in a study of early T cells in non-severe SARS-CoV-2 infection. TCRdb reprocessed the 5' RACE reads with MiXCR, giving one entry per CDR3 protein. The sample yields around 50,000 distinct CDR3 sequences, 9.5% to 15% seen once. Sequencing was carried out using whole blood. These receptors all stem from an adult who was a healthcare worker with PCR-confirmed SARS-CoV-2 infection or an uninfected control (not recorded which).

In its sample, this clonotype was seen many times. The CDR3 sequence is CASSRTAGRMNTEAFF. Here the CDR3 DNA reads TGTGCCAGCAGTCGGACGGCAGGCAGGATGAACACTGAAGCTTTCTTT. The chain couples TRBV6-5 to TRBJ1-1; the D is unclear. The germline V and J ends were trimmed by 5 bases and 0 bases, with 16 bases remaining between them. The CDR3 length is 16 residues. Looked up from germline, CDR1 is MNHEY and CDR2 is SVGAGI.

This clonotype was picked up many times. This chain joins TRBV20-1 and TRBJ2-3, with D unclear. The CDR3 runs 10 residues. CDR1 is DFQATT, CDR2 SNEGSKA, per germline (reference sequence). CDR3 amino acids: CRPRTDTQYF. For the CDR3, the DNA is TGCCGGCCCCGCACAGATACGCAGTATTTT.

V usage is TRBV6-5 and J usage is TRBJ1-4; D may be TRBD1 (5 bases). Trimming took 5 bases from V and 8 from J, leaving 12 bases between them. In germline, CDR1 is MNHEY, CDR2 SVGAGI. CDR3 length: 13 residues. The DNA of the CDR3 is TGTGCCAGCAGTCTCCATCGGGACGAAAAACTGTTTTTT. Amino acids: CASSLHRDEKLFF.

This clonotype occurred many times. The chain is built from TRBV12-5 and TRBJ2-1; D is perhaps TRBD2 (7 bases). Germline-derived CDR1 and CDR2 are LGHNT and FRNRAP. The CDR3 runs 15 residues. The ends were cut back, 3 bases at V and 10 bases at J, with 19 bases in the middle. CDR3: CASGFSGGGHGEQFF. CDR3 nucleotides: TGTGCTAGTGGTTTCTCTGGCGGGGGCCACGGGGAGCAGTTCTTC.

V usage is TRBV6-6 and J usage is TRBJ2-3; D unresolved. There are 14 residues in the CDR3. Trimming took 7 bases from V and 2 from J, leaving 13 bases between them. From germline, CDR1 is MNHNY and CDR2 SVGAGI (reference sequence). The CDR3 DNA reads as TGTGCCAGCACCGAAGAGCCCCTCACAGATACGCAGTATTTT. This codes for CASTEEPLTDTQYF.

This clonotype occurred many times. The J gene is TRBJ2-2, the V gene TRBV7-8; TRBD1 is a possible D gene (5 bases). The length of the CDR3 is 16 residues. CDR1 and CDR2 (germline): SGHVS, FQNEAQ. V dropped 3 bases and J dropped 2 bases, with 13 bases sitting between them. The CDR3 nucleotides read TGTGCCAGCAGCTTCGGACGGCAGGGTAACACCGGGGAGCTGTTTTTT. Translated: CASSFGRQGNTGELFF.

This clonotype was recorded many times. The CDR3 reads CSGIWGDRGNQPQHF. The CDR3 coding sequence is TGCAGTGGAATCTGGGGGGATAGAGGCAATCAGCCCCAGCATTTT. The chain employs TRBV20-1 and TRBJ1-5, with D maybe TRBD1 (5 bases). Germline CDR1 and CDR2: DFQATT and SNEGSKA (reference sequence). The CDR3 length is 15 residues. With 7 bases removed from V and 2 bases from J, the gap between germline ends came to 18 bases.

This clonotype was observed a few times. This chain uses TRBV14 with TRBJ2-7; TRBD1 aligns across 9 bases. V was clipped by 6 bases and J by 2 bases; unmatched bases: 8. This CDR3 is 15 amino acids long. The V gene's germline CDR1 is SGHDN and CDR2 FVKESK. In DNA form, the CDR3 reads TGTGCCAGCAGACAAACCGGGACAGGGACCTACGAGCAGTACTTC. Encoded protein: CASRQTGTGTYEQYF.

This clonotype was recorded many times. This chain uses TRBV10-1 with TRBJ2-2, with D uncertain. CDR1 is WNHNN, CDR2 SYGVQD, per germline (reference sequence). The CDR3 consists of 12 residues. V was pared by 8 bases and J by 4 bases, with 8 bases between. The CDR3 bases are TGCGCCAGCCAGCAGGTCACCGGGGAGCTGTTTTTT. It translates to CASQQVTGELFF.

In its sample, this clonotype was seen a few times. The genes are TRBV20-1 and TRBJ2-3; D is possibly TRBD2 (6 bases). Germline CDR1 reads DFQATT; CDR2 reads SNEGSKA (reference sequence). The CDR3 extends over 15 amino acids. The V end was cut by 6 bases, the J end by 6 bases, with 22 bases between. The CDR3, as DNA: TGCAGTGCCCAAAACCAGGGCGGGATGGGGGATACGCAGTATTTT. Translated, it gives CSAQNQGGMGDTQYF.

The V gene is TRBV20-1, the J gene TRBJ2-2; D not certain. The CDR3 has 13 residues. Per germline, CDR1 DFQATT and CDR2 SNEGSKA (reference sequence). V lost 6 bases and J lost 3, with 11 bases in between. The CDR3 sequence: CSAAKGDTGELFF. The CDR3 region has the DNA TGCAGTGCGGCCAAGGGCGACACCGGGGAGCTGTTTTTT.

The rearrangement links TRBV20-1 to TRBJ2-7, with 12 bases matching TRBD2. Looked up from germline, CDR1 is DFQATT and CDR2 is SNEGSKA (reference sequence). The junction had 9 bases not matched to a gene; V was cut back by 5 bases and J by 7 bases. The CDR3 sequence is 14 residues long. The CDR3 loop reads CSADWTSGAREQYF. The DNA for the CDR3 is TGCAGTGCTGACTGGACTAGCGGGGCTAGAGAGCAGTACTTC.

This clonotype turned up a few times. V is TRBV19 and J is TRBJ1-5; possibly TRBD1 for D (5 bases). The CDR3 runs 15 residues. CDR1 is LNHDA and CDR2 is SQIVND in the germline V gene (reference sequence). The ends were cut back, 6 bases at V and 2 bases at J, with 14 bases in the middle. The CDR3 is CASRRGEQGNQPQHF. CDR3 nucleotide sequence: TGTGCCAGTAGGCGGGGGGAACAGGGCAATCAGCCCCAGCATTTT.

In this sample, this clonotype turned up many times. This sequence joins TRBV7-2 and TRBJ2-2; a weak D match, TRBD1 (5 bases). The germline V gene encodes CDR1 SGHTA and CDR2 FQGNSA. Trimming shortened V by 3 bases and J by 3 bases, and 11 bases separated the two germline ends. This CDR3 is built from 15 residues. The CDR3 is CASSFKGRDTGELFF. CDR3 in DNA: TGTGCCAGCAGCTTTAAGGGGCGTGACACCGGGGAGCTGTTTTTT.

This clonotype was detected many times. The rearrangement uses TRBV7-9 and TRBJ2-5; D might be TRBD1 (5 bases). Germline CDR1 reads SEHNR; CDR2 reads FQNEAQ (reference sequence). The ends were cut back, 4 bases at V and 1 base at J, with 10 bases in the middle. The CDR3 consists of 14 residues. Written as DNA, the CDR3 is TGTGCCAGCAGCTCCTGGGGCTCCCAAGAGACCCAGTACTTC. Protein: CASSSWGSQETQYF.

The V call is TRBV28, the J call TRBJ1-1; TRBD1 matches 7 bases. V shed 5 bases and J 5 bases; nucleotides not matched to a gene: 8. The germline CDR1 and CDR2 sequences are MDHEN and SYDVKM. The CDR3 has 14 residues. CDR3 sequence reads: CASSPPEGATEAFF. The CDR3 DNA follows: TGTGCCAGCAGTCCCCCTGAGGGGGCGACTGAAGCTTTCTTT.

There are many counts of this clonotype. The CDR3 protein is CASSFGTSGSTDTQYF. The CDR3 region has the DNA TGTGCCAGCAGCTTCGGAACTAGCGGGAGCACAGATACGCAGTATTTT. The chain joins TRBV7-9 to TRBJ2-3, with 9 nucleotides matching TRBD2. V lost 3 bases and J lost 0; bases outside the gene matches: 4. The CDR3 runs 16 residues. CDR1 and CDR2 (germline): SEHNR, FQNEAQ (reference sequence).

This clonotype came up a few times. The CDR3 protein is CSVDPSTDTQYF. CDR3 sequence (DNA): TGCAGCGTTGACCCCAGCACAGATACGCAGTATTTT. The J gene is TRBJ2-3, the V gene TRBV29-1; D not certain. V lost 3 bases and J 0 bases, leaving 4 bases between the germline ends. The CDR3 is 12 residues long. Germline V CDR1 and CDR2: SQVTM, ANQGSEA.

This clonotype was seen many times. The chain has TRBV4-1 and TRBJ1-3; D is undetermined. CDR3 size: 12 residues. Per the germline V gene, CDR1 is MGHRA and CDR2 is YSYEKL. V lost 3 bases and J 4 bases, leaving 4 bases between the germline ends. CDR3 DNA: TGCGCCAGCAGCCAGGGGGGAAACACCATATATTTT. Translating it yields CASSQGGNTIYF.

This clonotype was recorded at least ten times. The rearrangement links TRBV6-2 or TRBV6-3 to TRBJ1-2, with D hard to call. The germline CDR1 and CDR2 sequences are MNHEY and SVGEGT. Deletions cut 3 bases from V and 7 bases from J, with 15 bases between. There are 14 residues in the CDR3. This chain's CDR3 is CASSYAGSRTGYTF. In nucleotides, the CDR3 is TGTGCCAGCAGTTATGCCGGGTCGAGGACTGGCTACACCTTC.

The CDR3 loop reads CSVAFGVNGYTF. DNA for the CDR3: TGCAGCGTGGCCTTTGGGGTAAATGGCTACACCTTC. V gene TRBV29-1 combines with J gene TRBJ1-2; D not certain. CDR1 and CDR2 from the germline V gene are SQVTM and ANQGSEA. This CDR3 spans 12 amino acids. Deletions cut 6 bases from V and 6 bases from J, with 14 bases between.